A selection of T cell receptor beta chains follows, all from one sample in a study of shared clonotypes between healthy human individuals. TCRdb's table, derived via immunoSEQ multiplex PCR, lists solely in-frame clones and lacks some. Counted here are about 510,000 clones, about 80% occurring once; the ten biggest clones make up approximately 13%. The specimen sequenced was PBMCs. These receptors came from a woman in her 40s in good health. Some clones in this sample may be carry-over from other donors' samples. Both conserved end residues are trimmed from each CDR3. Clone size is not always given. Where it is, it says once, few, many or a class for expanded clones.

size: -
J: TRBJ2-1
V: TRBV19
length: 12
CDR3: ASSIGTSGVEQF

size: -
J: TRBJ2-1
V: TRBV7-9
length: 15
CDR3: ASSPGGPWGTDNEQF

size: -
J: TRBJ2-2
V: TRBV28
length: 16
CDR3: ASSPPGLLTANTGELF

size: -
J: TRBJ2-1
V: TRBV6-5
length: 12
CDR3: ASRPGDSYNEQF

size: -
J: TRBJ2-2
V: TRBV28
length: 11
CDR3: AIYREDTGELF

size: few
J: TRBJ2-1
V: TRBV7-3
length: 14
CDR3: ASSRRGASGTDEQF

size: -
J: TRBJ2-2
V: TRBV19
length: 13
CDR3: ASSMRGTITGELF

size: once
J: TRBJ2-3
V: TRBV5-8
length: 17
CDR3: ASSLAVFPGDTSTDTQY

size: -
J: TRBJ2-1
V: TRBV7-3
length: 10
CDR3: ASGRRQNEQF

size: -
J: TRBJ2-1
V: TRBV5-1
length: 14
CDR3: ASSLDGVSSYNEQF

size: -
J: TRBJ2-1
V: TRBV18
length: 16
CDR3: ASSEWTSGRGSYNEQF

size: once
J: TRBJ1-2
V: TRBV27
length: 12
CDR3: ASSLQGANYGYT

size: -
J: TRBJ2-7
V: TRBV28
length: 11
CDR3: ASRRHVGGEQY

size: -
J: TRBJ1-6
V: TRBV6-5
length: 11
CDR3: ASSEALNSPLH

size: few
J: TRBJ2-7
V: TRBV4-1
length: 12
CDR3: ASSLAGASYEQY

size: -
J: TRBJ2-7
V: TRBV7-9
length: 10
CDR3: ASSLGVGSMY

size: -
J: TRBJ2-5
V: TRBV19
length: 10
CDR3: ASSRGLETQY

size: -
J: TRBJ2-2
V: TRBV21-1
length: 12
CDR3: ASSARGRSGELF

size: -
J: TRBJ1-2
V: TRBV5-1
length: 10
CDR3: ASSLDSYGYT

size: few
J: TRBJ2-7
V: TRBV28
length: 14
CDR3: ASRGRLAESSYEQY

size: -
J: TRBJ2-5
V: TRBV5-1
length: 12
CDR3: ASSLLEGQETQY

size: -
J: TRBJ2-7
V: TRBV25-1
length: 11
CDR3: ASSERVGHEQY

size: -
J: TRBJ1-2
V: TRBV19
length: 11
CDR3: ASSKTGGYGYT